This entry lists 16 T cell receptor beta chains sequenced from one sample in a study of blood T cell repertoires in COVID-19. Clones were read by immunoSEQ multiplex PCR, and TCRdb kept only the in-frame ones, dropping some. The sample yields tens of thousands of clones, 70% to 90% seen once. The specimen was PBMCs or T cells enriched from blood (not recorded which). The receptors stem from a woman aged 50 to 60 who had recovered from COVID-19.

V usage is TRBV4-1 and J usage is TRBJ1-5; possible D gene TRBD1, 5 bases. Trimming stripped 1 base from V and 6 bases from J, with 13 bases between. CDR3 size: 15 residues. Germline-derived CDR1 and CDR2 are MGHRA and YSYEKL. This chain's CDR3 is CASSQGDLGSQPQHF. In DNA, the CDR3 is TGCGCCAGCAGCCAAGGGGACTTGGGGAGTCAGCCCCAGCATTTT.

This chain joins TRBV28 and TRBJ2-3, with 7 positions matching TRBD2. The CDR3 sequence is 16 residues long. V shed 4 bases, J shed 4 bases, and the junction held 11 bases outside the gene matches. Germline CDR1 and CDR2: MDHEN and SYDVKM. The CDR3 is CASSSIGGGNADTQYF. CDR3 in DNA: TGTGCCAGCAGTTCTATTGGGGGAGGGAATGCAGATACGCAGTATTTT.

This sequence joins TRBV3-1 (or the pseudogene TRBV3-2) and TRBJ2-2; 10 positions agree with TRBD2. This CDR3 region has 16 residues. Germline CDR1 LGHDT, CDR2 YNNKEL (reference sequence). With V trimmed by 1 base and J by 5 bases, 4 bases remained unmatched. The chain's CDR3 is CASSQVRGLATGELFF. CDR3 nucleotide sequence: TGTGCCAGCAGCCAAGTTAGGGGACTAGCGACCGGGGAGCTGTTTTTT.

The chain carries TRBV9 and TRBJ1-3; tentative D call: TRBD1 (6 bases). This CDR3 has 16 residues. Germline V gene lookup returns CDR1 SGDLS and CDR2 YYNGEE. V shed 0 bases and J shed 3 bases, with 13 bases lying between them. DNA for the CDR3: TGTGCCAGCAGCGTAGGTTTGGGGGCCGGTGGAAACACCATATATTTT. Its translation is CASSVGLGAGGNTIYF. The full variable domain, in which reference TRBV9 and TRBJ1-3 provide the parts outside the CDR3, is DSGVTQTPKHLITATGQRVTLRCSPRSGDLSVYWYQQSLDQGLQFLIQYYNGEERAKGNILERFSAQQFPDLHSELNLSSLELGDSALYFCASSVGLGAGGNTIYFGEGSWLTVV.

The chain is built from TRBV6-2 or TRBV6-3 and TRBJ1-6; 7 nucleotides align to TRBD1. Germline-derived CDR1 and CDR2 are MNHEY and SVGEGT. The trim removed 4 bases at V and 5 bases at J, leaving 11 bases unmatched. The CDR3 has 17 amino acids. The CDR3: CASSSLIGTVNNSPLHF. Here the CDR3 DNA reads TGTGCCAGCAGTTCCTTGATTGGGACAGTAAATAATTCACCCCTCCACTTT.

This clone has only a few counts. CDR3 protein: CASSLAVTSGGAGETQYF. The CDR3 DNA sequence: TGTGCCAGCAGCTTAGCAGTGACTAGCGGGGGGGCCGGTGAGACCCAGTACTTC. The chain employs TRBV7-9 and TRBJ2-5, with 14 bases fitting TRBD2. The CDR3 length is 18 residues. The V segment lost 0 bases and the J segment 5 bases; nucleotides outside the gene matches: 8. Per the germline V gene, CDR1 is SEHNR and CDR2 is FQNEAQ (reference sequence).

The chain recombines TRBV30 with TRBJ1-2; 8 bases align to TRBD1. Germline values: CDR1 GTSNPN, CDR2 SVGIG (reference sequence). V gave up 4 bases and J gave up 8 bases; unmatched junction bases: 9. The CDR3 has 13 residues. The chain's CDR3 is CAWKNTGGGGYTF. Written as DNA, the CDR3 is TGTGCCTGGAAGAACACAGGGGGAGGGGGCTACACCTTC. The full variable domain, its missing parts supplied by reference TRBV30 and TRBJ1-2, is SQTIHQWPATLVQPVGSPLSLECTVEGTSNPNLYWYRQAAGRGLQLLFYSVGIGQISSEVPQNLSASRPQDRQFILSSKKLLLSDSGFYLCAWKNTGGGGYTFGSGTRLTVV.

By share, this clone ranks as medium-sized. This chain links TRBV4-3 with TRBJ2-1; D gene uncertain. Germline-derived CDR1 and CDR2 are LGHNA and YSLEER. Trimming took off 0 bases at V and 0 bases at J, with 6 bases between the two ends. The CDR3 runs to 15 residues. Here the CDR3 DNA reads TGCGCCAGCAGCCAAGATTCCAGCTCCTACAATGAGCAGTTCTTC. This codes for CASSQDSSSYNEQFF.

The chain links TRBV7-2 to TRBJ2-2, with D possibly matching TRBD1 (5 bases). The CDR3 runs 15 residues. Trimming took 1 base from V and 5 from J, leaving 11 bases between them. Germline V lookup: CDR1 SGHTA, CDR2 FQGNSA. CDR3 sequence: CASSLEGRRTGELFF. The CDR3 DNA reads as TGTGCCAGCAGCTTAGAGGGGCGCCGGACCGGGGAGCTGTTTTTT.

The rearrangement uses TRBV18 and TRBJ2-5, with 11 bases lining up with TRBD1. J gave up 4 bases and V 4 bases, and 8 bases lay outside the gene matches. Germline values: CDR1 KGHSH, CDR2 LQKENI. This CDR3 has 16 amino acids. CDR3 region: CASSQNTGTGGETQYF. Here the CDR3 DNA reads TGTGCCAGCTCACAGAACACCGGGACAGGGGGAGAGACCCAGTACTTC.

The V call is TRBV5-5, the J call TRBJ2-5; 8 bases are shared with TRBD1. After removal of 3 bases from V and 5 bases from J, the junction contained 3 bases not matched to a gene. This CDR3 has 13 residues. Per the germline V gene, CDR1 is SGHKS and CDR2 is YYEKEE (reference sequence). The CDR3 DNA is TGTGCCAGCAGCTCGACAGGGGTCGAGACCCAGTACTTC. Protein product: CASSSTGVETQYF.

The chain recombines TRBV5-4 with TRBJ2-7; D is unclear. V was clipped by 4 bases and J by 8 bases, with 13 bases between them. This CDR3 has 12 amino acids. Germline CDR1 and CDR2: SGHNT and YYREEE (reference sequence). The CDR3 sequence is CASSLSVTKQYF. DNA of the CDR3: TGTGCCAGCAGCCTTTCGGTGACAAAGCAGTACTTC. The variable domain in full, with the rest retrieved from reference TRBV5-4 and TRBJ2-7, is ETGVTQSPTHLIKTRGQQVTLRCSSQSGHNTVSWYQQALGQGPQFIFQYYREEENGRGNFPPRFSGLQFPNYSSELNVNALELDDSALYLCASSLSVTKQYFGPGTRLTVT.

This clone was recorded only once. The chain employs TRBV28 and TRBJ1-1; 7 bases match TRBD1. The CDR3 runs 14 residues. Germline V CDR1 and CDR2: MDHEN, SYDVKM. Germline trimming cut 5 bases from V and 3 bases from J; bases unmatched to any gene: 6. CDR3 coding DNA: TGTGCCAGCAGTCCCCCACAGGGGTACACTGAAGCTTTCTTT. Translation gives CASSPPQGYTEAFF.

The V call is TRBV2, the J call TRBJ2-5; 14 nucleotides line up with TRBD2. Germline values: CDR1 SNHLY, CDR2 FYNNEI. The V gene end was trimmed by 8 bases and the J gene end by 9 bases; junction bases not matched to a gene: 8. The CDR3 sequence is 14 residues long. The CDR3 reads CASSTRTSGGPQYF. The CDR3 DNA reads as TGTGCCAGCTCAACTAGGACTAGCGGGGGGCCCCAGTACTTC.

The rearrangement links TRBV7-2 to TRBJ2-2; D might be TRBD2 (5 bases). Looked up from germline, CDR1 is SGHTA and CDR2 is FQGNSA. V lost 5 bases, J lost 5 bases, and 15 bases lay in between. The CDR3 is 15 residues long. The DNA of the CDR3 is TGTGCCAGCAGCGCAGACTCGGGGTGGACCGGGGAGCTGTTTTTT. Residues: CASSADSGWTGELFF.

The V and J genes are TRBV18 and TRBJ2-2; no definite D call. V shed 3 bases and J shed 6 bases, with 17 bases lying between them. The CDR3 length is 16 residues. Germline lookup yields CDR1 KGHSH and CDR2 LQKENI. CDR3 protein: CASSPPTGSPPGELFF. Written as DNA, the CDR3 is TGTGCCAGCTCACCTCCAACCGGGTCCCCCCCCGGGGAGCTGTTTTTT.